These 17 T cell receptor beta chains came from one sample sequenced in a study of cytomegalovirus exposure and HLA in healthy donors. Repertoires were generated with immunoSEQ multiplex PCR, while TCRdb's copy carries only in-frame clones and drops some. The sample gives fewer than 400,000 clones, approximately 91% of which show up once; around 0.91% is in the top ten. Sequencing used PBMCs. The receptors here all came from a man aged 25 to 45 in good health and CMV-seronegative.

This sequence joins TRBV5-6 and TRBJ1-6, with TRBD1 matching 9 bases. This CDR3 comprises 14 residues. Germline V gene lookup returns CDR1 SGHDT and CDR2 YYEEEE. V gave up 3 bases and J gave up 9 bases; unmatched junction bases: 4. CDR3 amino acids: CASSSDRGGSPLHF. CDR3 in DNA: TGTGCCAGCAGCTCGGACAGGGGAGGTTCACCCCTCCACTTT.

V and J are TRBV6-5 and TRBJ2-1; 7 nucleotides match TRBD1. The CDR3 covers 15 residues. Germline CDR1 is MNHEY and CDR2 is SVGAGI. J was trimmed by 0 bases and V by 8 bases; bases with no gene match: 7. The CDR3 reads CASSTPGGSYNEQFF. CDR3 coding DNA: TGTGCCAGCTCAACCCCAGGGGGCTCCTACAATGAGCAGTTCTTC.

The chain couples TRBV4-3 to TRBJ1-5, with TRBD1 identical over 7 bases. The CDR3 runs 15 residues. Germline CDR1 reads LGHNA; CDR2 reads YSLEER. The trim removed 0 bases at V and 7 bases at J, leaving 6 bases unmatched. CDR3 sequence: CASSQDLAGGQPQHF. For the CDR3, the DNA is TGCGCCAGCAGCCAAGATCTGGCAGGGGGACAGCCCCAGCATTTT.

This chain's CDR3 is CASSLGQGNTEAFF. The CDR3 DNA follows: TGTGCCAGCAGTTTAGGACAGGGGAACACTGAAGCTTTCTTT. The chain combines TRBV6-6 with TRBJ1-1; 8 bases are a match to TRBD1. V was pared by 4 bases and J by 1 base, with 2 bases of the junction left unmatched. The germline V gene encodes CDR1 MNHNY and CDR2 SVGAGI (reference sequence). The CDR3 is 14 residues long.

The count of this clone is one. The CDR3 here is CASSPALDRGLGKLFF. In DNA form, the CDR3 reads TGTGCCAGCAGCCCCGCCTTGGACAGGGGGCTCGGAAAACTGTTTTTT. The chain joins TRBV7-9 to TRBJ1-4, with 11 nucleotides matching TRBD1. J was trimmed by 10 bases and V by 5 bases; bases with no gene match: 12. There are 16 residues in the CDR3. Germline CDR1 SEHNR, CDR2 FQNEAQ (reference sequence).

V and J are TRBV6-5 and TRBJ2-2, with TRBD1 matching 7 bases. Trimming cost V 7 bases and J 1 base; bases outside gene matches: 6. The length of the CDR3 is 15 residues. Germline V gene lookup returns CDR1 MNHEY and CDR2 SVGAGI. The CDR3 loop reads CASINRGLNTGELFF. Written as DNA, the CDR3 is TGTGCCAGCATAAACAGGGGCCTGAACACCGGGGAGCTGTTTTTT.

This chain connects TRBV18 to TRBJ2-2; D is possibly TRBD2 (6 bases). Trimming cost V 3 bases and J 3 bases, with 11 bases left between them. Germline lookup yields CDR1 KGHSH and CDR2 LQKENI. The CDR3 is 15 amino acids. The CDR3 reads CASSPSRGYTGELFF. The CDR3 DNA reads as TGTGCCAGCTCACCCTCGCGGGGATACACCGGGGAGCTGTTTTTT.

The genes are TRBV6-5 and TRBJ2-3; TRBD2 aligns across 9 bases. Trimming cost V 5 bases and J 11 bases; bases outside gene matches: 5. Germline V lookup: CDR1 MNHEY, CDR2 SVGAGI. This CDR3 is built from 12 residues. Written as DNA, the CDR3 is TGTGCCAGCAGTCCTAGCGGGGTGAAGCAGTATTTT. It codes for CASSPSGVKQYF.

The chain uses TRBV5-6 and TRBJ2-1; D may be TRBD2 (6 bases). The V end lost 0 bases, the J end lost 5 bases, and 15 bases lay between the germline ends. The CDR3 sequence is 16 residues long. Germline V gives CDR1 SGHDT, CDR2 YYEEEE. CDR3 nucleotide sequence: TGTGCCAGCAGCTTGGTGACTAGTGAATGGGACAATGAGCAGTTCTTC. This sequence encodes CASSLVTSEWDNEQFF.

V gene TRBV7-2 combines with J gene TRBJ2-3; 7 bases match TRBD2. The CDR3 is 17 amino acids. Germline CDR1 reads SGHTA; CDR2 reads FQGNSA. V trimming: 3 bases; J trimming: 1 base; junction bases outside the gene matches: 10. In DNA form, the CDR3 reads TGTGCCAGCAGCTTCTCTTTACTAAGCGGGGGCACAGATACGCAGTATTTT. It translates to CASSFSLLSGGTDTQYF.

CDR3 protein: CATPLNTEAFF. The CDR3, as DNA: TGTGCCACCCCTTTAAACACTGAAGCTTTCTTT. The rearrangement links TRBV2 to TRBJ1-1; D is ambiguous. This CDR3 has 11 amino acids. Germline values: CDR1 SNHLY, CDR2 FYNNEI. V dropped 10 bases and J dropped 2 bases, with 8 bases sitting between them.

This clone was detected only once. The J gene is TRBJ2-5, the V gene TRBV18; D remains ambiguous. Germline CDR1 KGHSH, CDR2 LQKENI. V lost 2 bases, J lost 5 bases, and 15 bases lay in between. The CDR3 covers 15 residues. The CDR3 bases are TGTGCCAGCTCACCATTAGGAGCTCCGCGGGAGACCCAGTACTTC. Protein: CASSPLGAPRETQYF.

V usage is TRBV27 and J usage is TRBJ1-1; 9 nucleotides match TRBD1. Germline CDR1 MNHEY, CDR2 SMNVEV (reference sequence). The CDR3 is 18 residues long. The ends lost 4 bases at V and 0 bases at J; junction bases unmatched: 12. This chain's CDR3 is CASSSTGTGSGMNTEAFF. For the CDR3, the DNA is TGTGCCAGCAGTTCCACCGGGACAGGGTCTGGGATGAACACTGAAGCTTTCTTT.

V and J are TRBV7-2 and TRBJ2-2; 7 nucleotides align to TRBD2. The CDR3 length is 17 residues. Germline V lookup: CDR1 SGHTA, CDR2 FQGNSA. V lost 3 bases, J lost 2 bases, and 9 bases stayed unmatched. CDR3 bases: TGTGCCAGCAGCTTCCTCCGCACTAGCGTAAACACCGGGGAGCTGTTTTTT. Residues: CASSFLRTSVNTGELFF. The full variable domain, with the rest looked up from reference TRBV7-2 and TRBJ2-2, is GAGVSQSPSNKVTEKGKDVELRCDPISGHTALYWYRQSLGQGLEFLIYFQGNSAPDKSGLPSDRFSAERTGGSVSTLTIQRTQQEDSAVYLCASSFLRTSVNTGELFFGEGSRLTVL.

The chain uses TRBV6-6 and TRBJ1-1; TRBD1 matches at 8 bases. CDR3 length: 14 amino acids. J lost 4 bases, V lost 7 bases, and 8 bases had no gene match. Germline CDR1 and CDR2: MNHNY and SVGAGI (reference sequence). The CDR3 DNA reads TGTGCCAGCACCAGGACAGGGTCGGGCACTGAAGCTTTCTTT. This codes for CASTRTGSGTEAFF.

The V and J genes are TRBV4-3 and TRBJ2-5; maybe TRBD1 (6 bases). Germline lookup yields CDR1 LGHNA and CDR2 YSLEER. Trimming removed 3 bases at V and 0 bases at J, with 14 bases between. This CDR3 spans 16 amino acids. In DNA form, the CDR3 reads TGCGCCAGCAGCCATCTGGGCCGGGACAACCAAGAGACCCAGTACTTC. The encoded protein is CASSHLGRDNQETQYF.

The chain employs TRBV2 and TRBJ1-5; D remains unclear. V lost 6 bases to trimming and J lost 3 bases, with 15 bases between them. CDR3 length: 15 residues. Looked up from germline, CDR1 is SNHLY and CDR2 is FYNNEI. The CDR3 DNA reads TGTGCCAGCAGCTTCACCATGACATACAATCAGCCCCAGCATTTT. This gives the protein CASSFTMTYNQPQHF.